Below, one TCR beta chain is given with its context. J was trimmed by 0 bases and V by 7 bases; bases with no gene match: 10. The CDR3 is 16 amino acids. CDR1 is MNHNY, CDR2 SVGAGI, per germline (reference sequence). These data are taken from a study of T cell changes during pregnancy in multiple sclerosis. TCRdb keeps only in-frame clones here, not all; method: immunoSEQ multiplex PCR. Seen here are roughly 40,000 clones, nearly 90% observed once, and the top ten hold approximately 0.92%. Sample: CD4+ T cells from peripheral blood mononuclear cells, taken after pregnancy. This rearrangement joins TRBV6-6 to TRBJ1-1; 8 positions match TRBD1. The clonotype comes from a female donor with multiple sclerosis, enrolled in a pregnancy study. This CDR3 is CASNHRRTGLNTEAFF. DNA of the CDR3: TGTGCCAGCAATCACAGGAGGACAGGGCTGAACACTGAAGCTTTCTTT.